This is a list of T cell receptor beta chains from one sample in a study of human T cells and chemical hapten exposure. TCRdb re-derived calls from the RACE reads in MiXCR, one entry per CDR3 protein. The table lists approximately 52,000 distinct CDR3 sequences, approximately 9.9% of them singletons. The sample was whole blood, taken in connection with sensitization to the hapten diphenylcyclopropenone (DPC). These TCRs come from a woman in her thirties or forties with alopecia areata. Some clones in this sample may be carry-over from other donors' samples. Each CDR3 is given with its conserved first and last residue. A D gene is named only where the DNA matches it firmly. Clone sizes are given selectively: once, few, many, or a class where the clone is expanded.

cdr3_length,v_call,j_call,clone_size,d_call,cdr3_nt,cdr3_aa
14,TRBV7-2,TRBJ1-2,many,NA,TGTGCCAGCAGCCCGGACACTTTCGGGTATGGCTACACCTTC,CASSPDTFGYGYTF
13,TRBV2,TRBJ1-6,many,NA,TGTGCCAGCAGTGAAGTTCAGGGCTCACCCCTCCACTTT,CASSEVQGSPLHF
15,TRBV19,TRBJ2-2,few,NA,TGTGCCAGTAGTATTATCGGGGTCGGCAGCGGGGAGCTGTTTTTT,CASSIIGVGSGELFF
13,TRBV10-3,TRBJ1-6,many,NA,TGTGCCATCAGTGTTGGGGATAATTCACCCCTCCACTTT,CAISVGDNSPLHF
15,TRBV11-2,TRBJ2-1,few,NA,TGTGCCAGCACCGTAAGAGGTGGCGGGGGCGATGAGCAGTTCTTC,CASTVRGGGGDEQFF
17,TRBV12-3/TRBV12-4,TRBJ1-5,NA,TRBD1,TGTGCCAGCAGTCAAACAGGGGGCTGGAATAGCAATCAGCCCCAGCATTTT,CASSQTGGWNSNQPQHF
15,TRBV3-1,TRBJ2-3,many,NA,TGTGCCAGCAGCCAAGATTCCGACCAAACAGATACGCAGTATTTT,CASSQDSDQTDTQYF
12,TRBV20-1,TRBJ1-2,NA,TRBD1,TGCAGTGCCCAACAGGGGCTCTCCGGCTACACCTTC,CSAQQGLSGYTF
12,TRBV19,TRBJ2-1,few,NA,TGTGCCAGTAGTACGCCGGGACTCAATCTGTTCTTC,CASSTPGLNLFF
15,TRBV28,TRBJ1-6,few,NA,TGTGCCAGCAGGCCAGGGTTTTCCTATAATTCACCCCTCCACTTT,CASRPGFSYNSPLHF